Listed below are T cell receptor beta chains from one sample, sequenced in a study of beta chain features in type 1 diabetes. Only in-frame clones appear in the TCRdb table, and some are missing; sequencing was by immunoSEQ multiplex PCR. This repertoire shows about 360,000 clones, 10% to 15% found once; its top ten account for around 0.01%. Sequencing used naive CD4+ T cells from blood. Source of these receptors: a woman aged 18-29 years with type 1 diabetes. Each CDR3 is given with its conserved first and last residue. Each record gives: CDR3 protein, CDR3 DNA, V gene, clone size, J gene, D gene. The D gene is left open where the match is weak. The size entry is marked missing in some rows and otherwise reads once, few, many or a size class.

CASSWANFGTDTQYF | TGCGCCAGCAGCTGGGCGAATTTCGGCACAGATACGCAGTATTTT | TRBV5-1 | few | TRBJ2-3 | NA
CASSLSRVAGFPQYF | TGTGCCAGCAGCCTCTCGAGAGTGGCGGGATTTCCGCAGTATTTT | TRBV7-9 | few | TRBJ2-3 | NA
CASSYGGRTLEQYF | TGTGCCAGCAGTTACGGCGGGAGAACGCTCGAGCAGTACTTC | TRBV6-5 | NA | TRBJ2-7 | TRBD2
CASSTGQGNSPLHF | TGTGCCAGTAGTACCGGACAGGGAAATTCACCCCTCCACTTT | TRBV19 | NA | TRBJ1-6 | TRBD1
CASSMVGAGQPQHF | TGTGCCAGCAGCATGGTGGGGGCTGGTCAGCCCCAGCATTTT | TRBV5-6 | once | TRBJ1-5 | NA
CAGSDSGNYGYTF | TGTGCCGGATCGGACAGCGGAAACTATGGCTACACCTTC | TRBV2 | NA | TRBJ1-2 | NA
CASSRPPGQGLSGELFF | TGTGCCAGCAGCCGCCCTCCGGGACAGGGGTTGTCCGGGGAGCTGTTTTTT | TRBV7-6 | NA | TRBJ2-2 | TRBD1
CSARRSGGSGGELFF | TGCAGCGCTCGCCGTAGCGGGGGGTCTGGCGGGGAGCTGTTTTTT | TRBV29-1 | NA | TRBJ2-2 | TRBD2
CASSLIRGGREAYEQYF | TGTGCCAGCAGCTTAATTCGGGGGGGCAGGGAGGCCTACGAGCAGTACTTC | TRBV11-2 | once | TRBJ2-7 | TRBD2
CASSSHGTTGEQYF | TGTGCCAGCAGCTCCCATGGGACTACGGGCGAGCAGTACTTC | TRBV7-2 | NA | TRBJ2-7 | TRBD2
CASSPRSLAGGETQYF | TGTGCCAGCTCACCCCGCAGCCTAGCGGGGGGGGAGACCCAGTACTTC | TRBV18 | NA | TRBJ2-5 | TRBD2
CASSRYSEQYF | TGTGCCAGCAGCCGGTATAGCGAGCAGTACTTC | TRBV7-9 | NA | TRBJ2-7 | NA
CASRSGTTSEQYF | TGCGCCAGCAGATCCGGGACTACCTCGGAGCAGTACTTC | TRBV10-2 | NA | TRBJ2-7 | TRBD2
CASSVEGVNSPLHF | TGTGCCAGCAGCGTAGAAGGGGTTAATTCACCCCTCCACTTT | TRBV9 | NA | TRBJ1-6 | NA
CATSGPSSYNEQFF | TGTGCCACCAGTGGGCCGAGCTCCTACAATGAGCAGTTCTTC | TRBV7-2 | few | TRBJ2-1 | NA
CASTNRLACYEQYF | TGTGCCAGCACCAATAGACTAGCGTGTTACGAGCAGTACTTC | TRBV25-1 | NA | TRBJ2-7 | TRBD2
CASSRTAFQDSYTF | TGTGCCAGCTCCCGGACAGCTTTCCAGGATAGCTACACCTTC | TRBV5-4 | few | TRBJ1-2 | NA
CSVASSGRGTEAFF | TGCAGCGTTGCCTCCTCAGGAAGGGGCACTGAAGCTTTCTTT | TRBV29-1 | few | TRBJ1-1 | NA
CASSSGLAEAKQYF | TGTGCCAGCAGCTCCGGACTAGCGGAAGCCAAGCAGTACTTC | TRBV7-2 | NA | TRBJ2-7 | TRBD2
CASSGTTGSGTEAFF | TGTGCCAGCTCAGGAACAACAGGGTCGGGGACTGAAGCTTTCTTT | TRBV18 | NA | TRBJ1-1 | NA
CSAQREGYTF | TGCAGTGCTCAACGGGAGGGCTACACCTTC | TRBV20-1 | NA | TRBJ1-2 | NA
CSVRGQGASEQYF | TGCAGCGTGCGGGGACAGGGAGCCTCCGAGCAGTACTTC | TRBV29-1 | few | TRBJ2-7 | TRBD1
CASSVEIEAYTDTQYF | TGTGCCAGCAGCGTAGAAATCGAGGCTTACACAGATACGCAGTATTTT | TRBV9 | few | TRBJ2-3 | NA
CASSRPGQGNSPLHF | TGTGCCAGCAGCCGACCGGGACAGGGGAATTCACCCCTCCACTTT | TRBV11-2 | few | TRBJ1-6 | TRBD1
CASHDNGYEQYF | TGTGCCAGCCACGACAATGGCTACGAGCAGTACTTC | TRBV6-5 | NA | TRBJ2-7 | NA
CASGKQGRSRTDTQYF | TGTGCCAGCGGGAAACAGGGGCGTAGCCGGACAGATACGCAGTATTTT | TRBV7-6 | few | TRBJ2-3 | TRBD1
CAWSPNRDEQYF | TGTGCCTGGAGTCCGAACAGGGACGAGCAGTACTTC | TRBV30 | NA | TRBJ2-7 | NA
CASSFRDRVADTQYF | TGTGCCAGCAGCTTCCGGGACAGGGTCGCAGATACGCAGTATTTT | TRBV5-4 | NA | TRBJ2-3 | TRBD1
CASLRAGGGGEQYF | TGTGCCAGTCTCCGAGCGGGGGGAGGGGGTGAGCAGTACTTC | TRBV28 | few | TRBJ2-7 | TRBD2
CASSTPNEQFF | TGTGCCAGCAGCACACCGAATGAGCAGTTCTTC | TRBV11-3 | NA | TRBJ2-1 | NA
CASSFPGKETQYF | TGTGCCAGCAGCTTCCCAGGGAAGGAGACCCAGTACTTC | TRBV7-2 | few | TRBJ2-5 | NA